Shown below are 18 T cell receptor beta chains from a single sample sequenced in a study of T cell changes during pregnancy in multiple sclerosis (dated by TCRdb to about 2019). The library was obtained by the immunoSEQ multiplex PCR assay. TCRdb retrieved this table from immuneACCESS and kept in-frame rearrangements only. Not all clones are present; in checked studies, unresolved V genes account for under half, and no reason is known for the remainder. This sample comprises about 28,000 clones, 92% of them detected only once. The top ten clonotypes cover roughly 5.2% of the sample. The sample in question was peripheral blood, obtained in the first trimester of pregnancy. These receptors were obtained from a female donor in good health, enrolled as a control in a pregnancy study.

The chain has TRBV10-3 and TRBJ2-7; 8 bases fit TRBD1. Trimming cost V 8 bases and J 1 base; bases outside gene matches: 7. Germline CDR1 ENHRY, CDR2 SYGVKD. CDR3 length: 14 residues. CDR3 bases: TGTGCCATCGGCGGGACAGGATCGTCCTACGAGCAGTACTTC. It encodes CAIGGTGSSYEQYF.

The chain recombines TRBV10-3 with TRBJ2-7, with D possibly TRBD2 on 5 matching bases. V shed 5 bases and J shed 1 base, with 9 bases lying between them. The CDR3 runs to 13 residues. The germline V gene encodes CDR1 ENHRY and CDR2 SYGVKD. CDR3 in DNA: TGTGCCATCAGTTCGGGGTTGTCCTACGAGCAGTACTTC. It specifies CAISSGLSYEQYF.

V and J are TRBV2 and TRBJ2-2; D unresolved. Looked up from germline, CDR1 is SNHLY and CDR2 is FYNNEI. Between the trimmed V and J ends, which lost 0 bases and 3 bases, there was a span of 8 bases. The CDR3 loop spans 15 amino acids. The CDR3 coding sequence is TGTGCCAGCAGTGAAGCGCTTCGAGACACCGGGGAGCTGTTTTTT. This encodes CASSEALRDTGELFF.

The chain is built from TRBV7-8 and TRBJ1-6, with a tentative D call TRBD1 (6 bases). The CDR3 contains 13 residues. Trimming stripped 9 bases from V and 14 bases from J, with 20 bases between. Germline loops: CDR1 SGHVS, CDR2 FQNEAQ. Here the CDR3 DNA reads TGTGCCAGTAGACAGGACCTGATGGAGGCCCTCCACTTT. Translating gives CASRQDLMEALHF.

CDR3 coding DNA: TGTGCCAGCAGGACAGGGGATGAAAAACTGTTTTTT. This codes for CASRTGDEKLFF. This chain joins TRBV6-6 and TRBJ1-4; 8 bases map to TRBD1. The CDR3 consists of 12 residues. V lost 6 bases to trimming and J lost 6 bases; unmatched junction nucleotides: 0. Per germline, CDR1 MNHNY and CDR2 SVGAGI (reference sequence).

This clone showed up just once. V and J are TRBV18 and TRBJ2-3; D gene unclear. Germline-derived CDR1 and CDR2 are KGHSH and LQKENI. The germline V and J ends were trimmed by 0 bases and 4 bases, with 11 bases remaining between them. The length of the CDR3 is 15 residues. The CDR3 coding sequence is TGTGCCAGCTCACCACCGTCTGTGTTAGCAGATACGCAGTATTTT. Protein product: CASSPPSVLADTQYF.

The rearrangement links TRBV4-1 to TRBJ2-2; maybe TRBD2 (6 bases). The length of the CDR3 is 16 residues. Germline loops: CDR1 MGHRA, CDR2 YSYEKL. The V and J ends lost 2 bases and 6 bases respectively, with 16 bases between them. This CDR3 is CASSQPRDRRAGELFF. For the CDR3, the DNA is TGCGCCAGCAGCCAACCCCGGGACCGGAGGGCCGGGGAGCTGTTTTTT.

This clone was seen a handful of times. The V gene is TRBV29-1, the J gene TRBJ1-1, with a possible D match to TRBD1 (6 bases). V lost 4 bases, J lost 5 bases, and 14 bases lay in between. The V gene's germline CDR1 is SQVTM and CDR2 ANQGSEA. This CDR3 contains 13 residues. The CDR3 DNA reads as TGCAGCGTTGGTTTGGGGGCTAGGACTGAAGCTTTCTTT. Amino acids: CSVGLGARTEAFF. Combining the CDR3 with reference TRBV29-1 and TRBJ1-1 gives the whole variable domain SAVISQKPSRDICQRGTSLTIQCQVDSQVTMMFWYRQQPGQSLTLIATANQGSEATYESGFVIDKFPISRPNLTFSTLTVSNMSPEDSSIYLCSVGLGARTEAFFGQGTRLTVV.

The V call is TRBV15, the J call TRBJ2-7; 9 bases match TRBD1. Trimming removed 0 bases from V and 7 bases from J; junction bases left unmatched: 10. The germline V gene has CDR1 LNHNV and CDR2 YYDKDF (reference sequence). This CDR3 spans 16 amino acids. CDR3 in amino acids: CATSRDPGTGSFEQYF. In DNA, the CDR3 is TGTGCCACCAGCAGAGATCCCGGGACAGGGTCCTTTGAGCAGTACTTC.

V and J are TRBV29-1 and TRBJ1-4; 7 bases map to TRBD1. This CDR3 region has 15 residues. The V and J ends lost 1 base and 8 bases, in that order; junction bases with no gene match: 10. Germline values: CDR1 SQVTM, CDR2 ANQGSEA. The CDR3 region is CSVEGEQGTGEKLFF. The CDR3 DNA follows: TGCAGCGTTGAAGGAGAACAGGGGACCGGGGAAAAACTGTTTTTT.

The genes are TRBV11-1 and TRBJ2-7; 7 bases are a match to TRBD2. Germline V gives CDR1 SGHAT, CDR2 FQDESV (reference sequence). The length of the CDR3 is 14 residues. The V gene end was trimmed by 5 bases and the J gene end by 2 bases; junction bases not matched to a gene: 6. CDR3: CASSPPGGAYEQYF. Here the CDR3 DNA reads TGTGCCAGCAGCCCTCCTGGGGGGGCCTACGAGCAGTACTTC.

V usage is TRBV7-6 and J usage is TRBJ1-1, with 12 positions matching TRBD1. The CDR3 has 15 residues. With V trimmed by 5 bases and J by 4 bases, 5 bases remained unmatched. Germline V lookup: CDR1 SGHVS, CDR2 FNYEAQ. The CDR3 region is CASSPGTGGFTEAFF. DNA for the CDR3: TGTGCCAGCAGCCCTGGGACAGGGGGCTTCACTGAAGCTTTCTTT. The full variable domain, completed using reference TRBV7-6 and TRBJ1-1, is GAGVSQSPRYKVTKRGQDVALRCDPISGHVSLYWYRQALGQGPEFLTYFNYEAQQDKSGLPNDRFSAERPEGSISTLTIQRTEQRDSAMYRCASSPGTGGFTEAFFGQGTRLTVV.

V is TRBV4-3 and J is TRBJ2-2; 7 positions match TRBD2. This CDR3 region has 17 residues. CDR1 and CDR2 from the germline V gene are LGHNA and YSLEER. J was trimmed by 0 bases and V by 4 bases; bases with no gene match: 8. The CDR3: CASSLVISGSNTGELFF. The CDR3 nucleotides read TGCGCCAGCAGCCTTGTAATTAGCGGGTCGAACACCGGGGAGCTGTTTTTT.

V is TRBV5-1 and J is TRBJ1-1; no firm D call. CDR3 length: 14 amino acids. V gave up 2 bases and J gave up 3 bases, with 11 bases separating them. Germline CDR1 and CDR2: SGHRS and YFSETQ. Written as DNA, the CDR3 is TGCGCCAGCAGCTTTTTTGCGGGAGACACTGAAGCTTTCTTT. Its protein product is CASSFFAGDTEAFF.

The J gene is TRBJ1-4, the V gene TRBV6-1; D is uncertain. The CDR3 has 16 amino acids. Trimming removed 2 bases from V and 5 bases from J, with 15 bases in between. CDR1 MNHNS and CDR2 SASEGT come from the germline V gene. CDR3: CASSENIGSLNEKLFF. CDR3 in DNA: TGTGCCAGCAGTGAAAATATTGGGAGTTTGAATGAAAAACTGTTTTTT.

This chain connects TRBV27 to TRBJ2-7; D perhaps matches TRBD2 (5 bases). Germline V gene sequence: CDR1 MNHEY, CDR2 SMNVEV (reference sequence). The CDR3 is 13 residues long. Between the trimmed V and J ends, which lost 10 bases and 0 bases, there was a span of 13 bases. CDR3 loop: CANPGVPSYEQYF. The DNA of the CDR3 is TGTGCCAATCCCGGGGTCCCCTCCTACGAGCAGTACTTC.

This clone was seen a handful of times. V usage is TRBV19 and J usage is TRBJ1-6; D might be TRBD1 (6 bases). V lost 6 bases, J lost 0 bases, and 9 bases lay in between. This CDR3 contains 15 residues. CDR1 and CDR2 (germline): LNHDA, SQIVND (reference sequence). The CDR3 sequence is CASRLQGSYNSPLHF. The CDR3 region has the DNA TGTGCCAGTAGGCTACAGGGCTCCTATAATTCACCCCTCCACTTT.

This sequence joins TRBV5-4 and TRBJ2-1; 8 nucleotides match TRBD2. There are 15 residues in the CDR3. Germline CDR1 and CDR2: SGHNT and YYREEE (reference sequence). The V gene end was trimmed by 0 bases and the J gene end by 8 bases; junction bases not matched to a gene: 7. CDR3 amino acids: CASSLEGTRGHEQFF. The DNA for the CDR3 is TGTGCCAGCAGCTTGGAGGGGACTAGAGGGCATGAGCAGTTCTTC.